Shown below are 23 T cell receptor beta chains from a single sample sequenced in a study of regulatory T cells in long-lasting Graves disease. Time point defined: newly diagnosed GD, antithyroid drugs for less than 3 months. The TCR library used RNA extracted from PBMCs. With iRepertoire HTBI primers and Arm-PCR of CDR3 regions, TCR beta libraries were built. TCRdb fed the multiplex PCR reads into MiXCR, producing one record per CDR3 protein. The sample has 400,000 to 500,000 distinct CDR3 sequences, 15% seen once. The sample was also reused in another study, on T cells in Graves' hyperthyroidism and ophthalmopathy.

Sequencing was performed on peripheral blood mononuclear cells (PBMCs), taken at new diagnosis, from a patient treated with antithyroid drugs. These receptor sequences come from a woman aged 40 to 50 with Graves disease.

The sample holds a few counts of this clonotype. The chain has TRBV7-9 and TRBJ1-6; D call uncertain. V was shortened by 5 bases and J by 7 bases, with 15 bases between the two germline ends. CDR3 size: 15 residues. The germline gives CDR1 SEHNR, CDR2 FQNEAQ (reference sequence). For the CDR3, the DNA is TGTGCCAGCAGCCAATATGGGGAGGTAAATTCACCCCTCCACTTT. Translated, it gives CASSQYGEVNSPLHF.

This clonotype has more than one count but fewer than ten. This rearrangement joins TRBV6-1 to TRBJ1-1, with D possibly being TRBD1 (5 bases). The CDR3 contains 14 residues. The germline V gene has CDR1 MNHNS and CDR2 SASEGT. V shed 6 bases and J shed 1 base, with 12 bases lying between them. The CDR3 is CASRNRNKNTEAFF. The CDR3 DNA reads as TGTGCCAGCAGGAACAGGAATAAGAACACTGAAGCTTTCTTT.

In this sample, this clonotype turned up many times. The genes are TRBV12-3 or TRBV12-4 and TRBJ1-6, with unresolved D. This CDR3 is built from 14 residues. The V gene lost 6 bases and the J gene lost 3 bases, with 9 bases spanning the gap. The CDR3 here is CASRADGYNSPLHF. The CDR3 DNA reads TGTGCCAGCAGAGCGGACGGCTATAATTCACCCCTCCACTTT.

Ten or more counts support this clonotype. This chain connects TRBV27 to TRBJ2-7; the match to TRBD2 covers 10 bases. The V gene end was trimmed by 5 bases and the J gene end by 3 bases; junction bases not matched to a gene: 10. There are 16 residues in the CDR3. CDR1 and CDR2 (germline): MNHEY, SMNVEV (reference sequence). In nucleotides, the CDR3 is TGTGCCAGCAGTCTCCTCTCTAGCGGGAGAGTCTACGAGCAGTACTTC. It encodes CASSLLSSGRVYEQYF.

This clonotype has at least ten counts. V is TRBV27 and J is TRBJ2-1; maybe TRBD1 (6 bases). The length of the CDR3 is 17 residues. From germline, CDR1 is MNHEY and CDR2 SMNVEV (reference sequence). V was clipped by 0 bases and J by 0 bases, with 12 bases between them. The CDR3 reads CASSLSPGQSSYNEQFF. The CDR3 DNA follows: TGTGCCAGCAGTTTATCCCCCGGACAGAGCTCCTACAATGAGCAGTTCTTC.

Concerning this clonotype itself: Being one base from a much bigger clone, this may be a read error. In nucleotides, the CDR3 is TGTGCCAGCAGTCCCCAGGGTTTCAAGGAATCCGGGCAGTACTTC. This codes for CASSPQGFKESGQYF. This chain links TRBV7-8 with TRBJ2-7, with D possibly TRBD1 on 5 matching bases. Germline assignment: CDR1 SGHVS and CDR2 FQNEAQ. V lost 6 bases and J lost 9, with 24 bases in between. This CDR3 is 15 amino acids long.

This clonotype occurred many times. CDR3 DNA: TGCAGTGCAGATCGAAAGGGACAGGGGAAAGTGGAGACCCAGTACTTC. Protein product: CSADRKGQGKVETQYF. The chain joins TRBV20-1 to TRBJ2-5, with 10 bases fitting TRBD1. Germline V gives CDR1 DFQATT, CDR2 SNEGSKA (reference sequence). Losses at the gene ends were 6 bases for V and 5 bases for J; bases not matched to a gene: 15. The CDR3 length is 16 residues.

This clonotype was counted many times. The V call is TRBV5-1, the J call TRBJ2-1; weak D call: TRBD2 (6 bases). Germline values: CDR1 SGHRS, CDR2 YFSETQ. Trimming stripped 5 bases from V and 10 bases from J, with 10 bases between. The CDR3 is 11 residues long. CDR3 residues: CASSSSGEQFF. CDR3 in DNA: TGCGCCAGCAGTTCGAGCGGGGAGCAGTTCTTC.

In its sample, this clonotype was seen many times. This chain joins TRBV28 and TRBJ2-7; 9 positions match TRBD2. Germline V lookup: CDR1 MDHEN, CDR2 SYDVKM. This CDR3 spans 22 amino acids. The trim removed 6 bases at V and 6 bases at J, leaving 33 bases unmatched. The DNA of the CDR3 is TGTGCCAGCAGCCTTACCCATCAGACTAGCGGTACGAAGGTGGAAGGTGTTGGCGAGCAGTACTTC. Residues: CASSLTHQTSGTKVEGVGEQYF. Full variable domain (rest looked up from reference TRBV28 and TRBJ2-7): DVKVTQSSRYLVKRTGEKVFLECVQDMDHENMFWYRQDPGLGLRLIYFSYDVKMKEKGDIPEGYSVSREKKERFSLILESASTNQTSMYLCASSLTHQTSGTKVEGVGEQYFGPGTRLTVT.

The CDR3: CASSQFISGRSSYNEQFF. The CDR3 DNA reads as TGTGCCAGCAGCCAGTTCATTAGCGGGAGGAGCTCCTACAATGAGCAGTTCTTC. This chain joins TRBV3-1 and TRBJ2-1, with 10 bases aligning to TRBD2. Germline V CDR1 and CDR2: LGHDT, YNNKEL (reference sequence). The CDR3 sequence is 18 residues long. The junction had 8 bases not matched to a gene; V was cut back by 3 bases and J by 0 bases.

The chain links TRBV4-1 to TRBJ2-5; a weak D match, TRBD2 (5 bases). The V end was cut by 1 base, the J end by 6 bases, with 15 bases between. Germline V gene sequence: CDR1 MGHRA, CDR2 YSYEKL. The CDR3 consists of 15 residues. CDR3 sequence: CASSQGRAGRKTQYF. CDR3 nucleotide sequence: TGCGCCAGCAGCCAAGGCCGCGCGGGCAGGAAGACCCAGTACTTC.

The chain couples TRBV7-9 to TRBJ2-7, with D uncertain. Germline lookup yields CDR1 SEHNR and CDR2 FQNEAQ (reference sequence). The CDR3 is 13 residues long. V lost 7 bases to trimming and J lost 7 bases, with 17 bases between them. The CDR3 here is CASTTGLVGEQYF. The CDR3 DNA sequence: TGTGCCAGCACCACGGGCCTCGTGGGGGAGCAGTACTTC.

This clonotype was observed at least ten times. This chain uses TRBV2 with TRBJ2-2; no definite D call. Deletions cut 6 bases from V and 0 bases from J, with 8 bases between. The CDR3 loop spans 14 amino acids. From germline, CDR1 is SNHLY and CDR2 FYNNEI. This CDR3 reads CASSPQTNTGELFF. For the CDR3, the DNA is TGTGCCAGCAGCCCCCAAACGAACACCGGGGAGCTGTTTTTT.

The sample holds a few counts of this clonotype. The chain carries TRBV5-8 and TRBJ2-7; 10 bases agree with TRBD2. The junction had 12 bases not matched to a gene; V was cut back by 0 bases and J by 6 bases. Germline values: CDR1 SGHTS, CDR2 YDEGEE. The CDR3 spans 17 residues. CDR3: CASSLAWGLAGVFEQYF. The CDR3, as DNA: TGTGCCAGCAGCTTGGCGTGGGGGCTAGCGGGAGTGTTCGAGCAGTACTTC.

V usage is TRBV5-4 and J usage is TRBJ2-4; D is uncertain. The CDR3 has 15 residues. CDR1 and CDR2 from the germline V gene are SGHNT and YYREEE (reference sequence). Trimming cost V 2 bases and J 4 bases, with 13 bases left between them. The DNA of the CDR3 is TGTGCCAGCAGCTTAACCGGGCGGACGAAAAACATTCAGTACTTC. It codes for CASSLTGRTKNIQYF.

V is TRBV29-1 and J is TRBJ2-1, with TRBD1 matching over 11 bases. This CDR3 has 15 residues. Losses at the gene ends were 7 bases for V and 9 bases for J; bases not matched to a gene: 14. Germline CDR1 and CDR2: SQVTM and ANQGSEA. CDR3 coding DNA: TGCAGCGCCCGATTCCGGGACAGGGGGTTGGGTGAGCAGTTCTTC. Its translation is CSARFRDRGLGEQFF.

This clonotype showed up many times. The V call is TRBV2, the J call TRBJ2-3; D is uncertain. In germline, CDR1 is SNHLY, CDR2 FYNNEI. Trimming removed 3 bases at V and 4 bases at J, with 11 bases between. CDR3 size: 14 residues. The CDR3 region is CASSDLGKADTQYF. CDR3 bases: TGTGCCAGCAGTGATTTAGGGAAGGCAGATACGCAGTATTTT.

There are many counts of this clonotype. The rearrangement links TRBV7-2 to TRBJ2-5, with a weak D call TRBD1 (5 bases). The germline gives CDR1 SGHTA, CDR2 FQGNSA. The CDR3 covers 16 residues. Trimming stripped 3 bases from V and 5 bases from J, with 19 bases between. CDR3 DNA: TGTGCCAGCAGCTTTCTGGGTTCTTCGACAGTCGAGACCCAGTACTTC. Its protein product is CASSFLGSSTVETQYF.

In regard to this clonotype: A read error may explain this, as a much larger clone is one base away. This sequence joins TRBV3-1 and TRBJ2-7; the D gene is possibly TRBD1 (6 bases). The germline V gene has CDR1 LGHDT and CDR2 YNNKEL (reference sequence). The CDR3 has 15 residues. The CDR3 bases are TGTGCCAGCGGCCAAGATAACAGGGTCGCCTACGAGCAGTACTTC. This codes for CASGQDNRVAYEQYF.

This clonotype was detected many times. The CDR3 here is CASSSQHGMEQFF. CDR3 coding DNA: TGCGCCAGCAGCTCTCAACACGGAATGGAGCAGTTCTTC. The chain couples TRBV5-1 to TRBJ2-1; no clear D. This CDR3 is 13 amino acids long. V lost 3 bases, J lost 10 bases, and 14 bases lay in between. Germline loops: CDR1 SGHRS, CDR2 YFSETQ.

This clonotype was counted at least ten times. Here the CDR3 reads CASSLEFGRSSETQYF. The CDR3 region has the DNA TGTGCCAGCAGCTTAGAGTTCGGGAGGTCCAGCGAGACCCAGTACTTC. The chain uses TRBV7-9 and TRBJ2-5; TRBD2 aligns across 7 bases. In germline, CDR1 is SEHNR, CDR2 FQNEAQ (reference sequence). CDR3 length equals 16 residues. The junction had 10 bases not matched to a gene; V was cut back by 1 base and J by 5 bases.

This clonotype occurred a few times. This rearrangement joins TRBV20-1 to TRBJ1-3; tentative D call: TRBD1 (6 bases). Germline V gene sequence: CDR1 DFQATT, CDR2 SNEGSKA (reference sequence). The V gene lost 2 bases and the J gene lost 2 bases, with 13 bases spanning the gap. There are 15 residues in the CDR3. CDR3 residues: CSARSPGDTGNTIYF. CDR3 DNA: TGCAGTGCTAGATCACCCGGGGACACTGGAAACACCATATATTTT.

In regard to this clonotype: Relative to the germline gene, one junction end is altered; a read error may explain this. The chain joins TRBV5-1 to TRBJ1-2; D call uncertain. CDR3 size: 15 residues. Germline assignment: CDR1 SGHRS and CDR2 YFSETQ. CDR3: CASSLENSQFYGYTF. The CDR3 DNA reads as TGTGCCAGCAGCTTGGAAAATAGCCAGTTCTATGGCTACACCTTC.